The rows below give T cell receptor beta chains drawn from one sample of a study of radiotherapy plus CTLA-4 blockade in lung cancer. Assay used: immunoSEQ multiplex PCR; TCRdb lists only in-frame clones, some missing. There are 60,000 to 70,000 clones in the sample; about 80% occur only once, and roughly 9.7% lies in the top ten. Sequenced material: peripheral blood, taken from a patient treated with radiotherapy plus ipilimumab. Every receptor here comes from a human donor with non-small cell lung cancer who had a complete response to radiotherapy plus ipilimumab. CDR3s include the opening cysteine and the closing phenylalanine or tryptophan. Each record gives: J gene, D gene, clone size, V gene, CDR3 DNA, CDR3 protein. D genes are given only for firm matches. Not every row has a clone size; where given, it reads once, few, many or a size class.

J gene: TRBJ2-5
D gene: .
clone size: .
V gene: TRBV30
CDR3 DNA: TGTGCCTGGAGTACCCAGAGGGAGACCCAGTACTTC
CDR3 protein: CAWSTQRETQYF

J gene: TRBJ1-5
D gene: .
clone size: .
V gene: TRBV10-1
CDR3 DNA: TGCGCCAGCAGCGGAGGGGACCCTGGACAGCCCCAGCATTTT
CDR3 protein: CASSGGDPGQPQHF

J gene: TRBJ1-3
D gene: .
clone size: .
V gene: TRBV6-5
CDR3 DNA: TGTGCCAGCACCATTGGGGGGGCGAAAGGAAACACCATATATTTT
CDR3 protein: CASTIGGAKGNTIYF

J gene: TRBJ2-1
D gene: .
clone size: .
V gene: TRBV7-6
CDR3 DNA: TGTGCCAGCAGCCCAGTGGATAGGCTGAATGAGCAGTTCTTC
CDR3 protein: CASSPVDRLNEQFF

J gene: TRBJ2-5
D gene: .
clone size: few
V gene: TRBV30
CDR3 DNA: TGTGCCTGGAGTGTTCGTAGCAATCGGGCAGAGACCCAGTACTTC
CDR3 protein: CAWSVRSNRAETQYF

J gene: TRBJ1-2
D gene: TRBD1
clone size: .
V gene: TRBV27
CDR3 DNA: TGTGCCAGCAGTTTAGGACAGGGGTTTGGCTACACCTTC
CDR3 protein: CASSLGQGFGYTF

J gene: TRBJ2-1
D gene: .
clone size: .
V gene: TRBV30
CDR3 DNA: TGTGCCTGGAGTGTACAAGTTAGCACCACCGGGGGGTTCTTC
CDR3 protein: CAWSVQVSTTGGFF

J gene: TRBJ2-1
D gene: TRBD2
clone size: .
V gene: TRBV11-2
CDR3 DNA: TGTGCCAGCCGGCGGGCTAGCGGTTACGACAATGAGCAGTTCTTC
CDR3 protein: CASRRASGYDNEQFF

J gene: TRBJ2-1
D gene: .
clone size: many
V gene: TRBV14
CDR3 DNA: TGTGCCAGCAGCCCCCGGGTCTTCGGGGTTGAGCAGTTCTTC
CDR3 protein: CASSPRVFGVEQFF

J gene: TRBJ1-2
D gene: TRBD1
clone size: .
V gene: TRBV27
CDR3 DNA: TGTGCCAGCAGCCCGGGACAGGGGGCGCTGAATTATGGCTACACCTTC
CDR3 protein: CASSPGQGALNYGYTF

J gene: TRBJ2-5
D gene: .
clone size: .
V gene: TRBV15
CDR3 DNA: TGTGCCACCAGCAGAGAGGGGGCACGAGAGGGGGGGACCCAGTACTTC
CDR3 protein: CATSREGAREGGTQYF